The 27 T cell receptor beta chains presented below share a single source sample, sequenced in a study of blood T cell repertoires in COVID-19. Sequencing was performed with immunoSEQ multiplex PCR; in TCRdb, only in-frame clones are kept and a portion is missing. The sample carries 240,000 or so clones, about 89% recorded once. The sequenced sample was PBMCs or T cells enriched from blood (not recorded which). Every receptor here comes from a man aged 35 to 55 who had recovered from COVID-19.

The genes are TRBV11-2 and TRBJ2-1; TRBD1 matches at 9 bases. There are 17 residues in the CDR3. V shed 5 bases and J 3 bases; nucleotides not matched to a gene: 11. Germline V gene sequence: CDR1 SGHAT, CDR2 FQNNGV. The DNA of the CDR3 is TGTGCCAGCAGCGGGCAAGACGGGACAGGGTACTACAATGAGCAGTTCTTC. This translates into CASSGQDGTGYYNEQFF. The variable domain in full, with the rest retrieved from reference TRBV11-2 and TRBJ2-1, is EAGVAQSPRYKIIEKRQSVAFWCNPISGHATLYWYQQILGQGPKLLIQFQNNGVVDDSQLPKDRFSAERLKGVDSTLKIQPAKLEDSAVYLCASSGQDGTGYYNEQFFGPGTRLTVL.

The chain combines TRBV5-5 with TRBJ1-4; tentative D call: TRBD1 (5 bases). The germline V and J ends were trimmed by 1 base and 5 bases, with 9 bases remaining between them. The CDR3 runs 14 residues. The germline V gene encodes CDR1 SGHKS and CDR2 YYEKEE (reference sequence). In nucleotides, the CDR3 is TGTGCCAGCAGCTTGTTGACAGTCAATGAAAAACTGTTTTTT. Translating it yields CASSLLTVNEKLFF.

The chain recombines TRBV6-6 with TRBJ1-1; TRBD1 aligns across 9 bases. Trimming at V came to 5 bases and at J to 6 bases, leaving 16 bases not matched to a gene. This CDR3 contains 17 residues. CDR1 is MNHNY, CDR2 SVGAGI, per germline (reference sequence). CDR3 nucleotide sequence: TGTGCCAGCAGTCCTAGGACAGGGGTTGGGACACAAGCTGAAGCTTTCTTT. This encodes CASSPRTGVGTQAEAFF.

The chain joins TRBV6-5 to TRBJ2-1, with 7 bases fitting TRBD2. CDR1 is MNHEY and CDR2 is SVGAGI in the germline V gene. After removal of 6 bases from V and 0 bases from J, the junction contained 5 bases not matched to a gene. The CDR3 is 15 amino acids. The chain's CDR3 is CASSSGTTSYNEQFF. As DNA, the CDR3 is TGTGCCAGCAGCTCTGGGACTACCTCCTACAATGAGCAGTTCTTC.

This clone is a singleton in its sample. The CDR3 DNA reads TGTGCCAGCAGTGAACTGCAGGGGGTTGCTAATGAAAAACTGTTTTTT. Amino acid sequence: CASSELQGVANEKLFF. The chain links TRBV2 to TRBJ1-4, with 7 positions matching TRBD1. The V and J ends lost 2 bases and 3 bases, in that order; junction bases with no gene match: 6. Germline V gene lookup returns CDR1 SNHLY and CDR2 FYNNEI. This CDR3 is built from 16 residues.

Comment on this clone: This same CDR3 is encoded by further DNA sequences in the sample. This sequence joins TRBV18 and TRBJ2-7, with TRBD1 identical over 9 bases. V was pared by 3 bases and J by 5 bases, with 5 bases of the junction left unmatched. The CDR3 runs 14 residues. Germline loops: CDR1 KGHSH, CDR2 LQKENI. CDR3 sequence: CASSPQDRGNEQYF. The CDR3 nucleotides are TGTGCCAGCTCACCCCAGGACAGGGGAAACGAGCAGTACTTC.

V gene TRBV5-5 combines with J gene TRBJ1-3; D unresolved. V gave up 4 bases and J gave up 2 bases, with 13 bases separating them. This CDR3 is 15 amino acids long. CDR1 SGHKS and CDR2 YYEKEE come from the germline V gene (reference sequence). CDR3 in DNA: TGTGCCAGCAGCCGACACGAAAAGCCTGGAAACACCATATATTTT. This encodes CASSRHEKPGNTIYF.

The chain joins TRBV28 to TRBJ2-5; D is uncertain. The CDR3 is 11 residues long. With 10 bases removed from V and 6 bases from J, the gap between germline ends came to 12 bases. The V gene's germline CDR1 is MDHEN and CDR2 SYDVKM. The CDR3 protein is CATLITQTQYF. CDR3 sequence (DNA): TGTGCCACCCTAATCACTCAGACCCAGTACTTC.

The chain has TRBV23-1 and TRBJ2-4; D is undetermined. TRBV23-1 is labeled an ORF, and its function is uncertain. The V and J ends lost 2 bases and 9 bases respectively, with 17 bases between them. The CDR3 length is 15 residues. The CDR3 region is CASSQLDTPDGIQYF. The CDR3 DNA follows: TGCGCCAGCAGTCAACTTGACACCCCTGACGGCATTCAGTACTTC.

The chain is built from TRBV29-1 and TRBJ2-2; D uncertain. This CDR3 spans 13 amino acids. Trimming pared 4 bases from V and 4 bases from J, leaving 10 bases between. In germline, CDR1 is SQVTM, CDR2 ANQGSEA. CDR3 amino acids: CSVVRSGTGELFF. CDR3 bases: TGCAGCGTTGTACGTTCCGGCACCGGGGAGCTGTTTTTT.

The CDR3 nucleotides are TGTGCCACCAGCACACAGACAGGGGGCAAGGGAAACACCATATATTTT. Protein product: CATSTQTGGKGNTIYF. This chain joins TRBV15 and TRBJ1-3; 10 bases line up with TRBD1. Trimming removed 4 bases from V and 4 bases from J; junction bases left unmatched: 7. The CDR3 has 16 amino acids. The germline CDR1 and CDR2 sequences are LNHNV and YYDKDF (reference sequence).

Concerning this clone: The sample has other DNA sequences that encode this CDR3 too. The genes are TRBV28 and TRBJ2-7; no reliable D call. Germline CDR1 is MDHEN and CDR2 is SYDVKM. CDR3 length equals 13 residues. Trimming left V 2 bases short and J 2 bases short, with 7 bases between. The CDR3 reads CASSLGGTYEQYF. CDR3 sequence (DNA): TGTGCCAGCAGTTTAGGTGGCACCTACGAGCAGTACTTC.

The V call is TRBV18, the J call TRBJ1-1; D gene ambiguous. With 2 bases removed from V and 2 bases from J, the gap between germline ends came to 9 bases. The CDR3 is 14 amino acids. Germline CDR1 is KGHSH and CDR2 is LQKENI. Here the CDR3 reads CASSPVELNTEAFF. The DNA for the CDR3 is TGTGCCAGCTCACCAGTTGAGCTAAACACTGAAGCTTTCTTT.

The chain joins TRBV5-1 to TRBJ2-5, with D perhaps matching TRBD2 (6 bases). The V end lost 4 bases, the J end lost 5 bases, and 12 bases lay between the germline ends. CDR1 and CDR2 (germline): SGHRS, YFSETQ. The CDR3 extends over 13 amino acids. CDR3: CASSATSSETQYF. The CDR3 coding sequence is TGCGCCAGCAGCGCCACTAGCTCGGAGACCCAGTACTTC.

The chain links TRBV15 to TRBJ2-1, with a tentative D call TRBD1 (6 bases). V lost 0 bases and J lost 0, with 6 bases in between. Germline V gives CDR1 LNHNV, CDR2 YYDKDF (reference sequence). This CDR3 is 15 amino acids long. CDR3 amino acids: CATSREQGSYNEQFF. The DNA for the CDR3 is TGTGCCACCAGCAGAGAACAGGGCTCCTACAATGAGCAGTTCTTC.

The J gene is TRBJ1-6, the V gene TRBV30; TRBD1 agrees at 7 bases. The CDR3 is 17 amino acids. V was pared by 1 base and J by 3 bases, with 9 bases of the junction left unmatched. The germline gives CDR1 GTSNPN, CDR2 SVGIG (reference sequence). The CDR3 region is CAWSGDSRSHYNSPLHF. CDR3 bases: TGTGCCTGGAGTGGGGACAGCCGGTCCCACTATAATTCACCCCTCCACTTT.

The chain recombines TRBV2 with TRBJ2-2; tentatively, D is TRBD1 (6 bases). CDR1 is SNHLY and CDR2 is FYNNEI in the germline V gene. CDR3 length equals 16 residues. The germline V and J ends were trimmed by 1 base and 6 bases, with 15 bases remaining between them. In DNA, the CDR3 is TGTGCCAGCAGTGAAGACTGGGGGCAGGAGCCCGGGGAGCTGTTTTTT. Residues: CASSEDWGQEPGELFF.

The chain uses TRBV19 and TRBJ1-1; TRBD1 might be the D (6 bases). Trimming removed 7 bases from V and 4 bases from J, with 16 bases in between. Germline CDR1 reads LNHDA; CDR2 reads SQIVND (reference sequence). The CDR3 covers 14 residues. The CDR3 region has the DNA TGTGCCAGTAACAGGGTAGACTCGAGCACTGAAGCTTTCTTT. It translates to CASNRVDSSTEAFF.

The V and J genes are TRBV5-4 and TRBJ2-3, with D possibly matching TRBD2 (5 bases). The CDR3 consists of 15 residues. Germline values: CDR1 SGHNT, CDR2 YYREEE (reference sequence). Trimming cost V 2 bases and J 1 base, with 11 bases left between them. The CDR3 nucleotides read TGTGCCAGCAGCTTAAGTCTGCGGGGCACAGATACGCAGTATTTT. This translates into CASSLSLRGTDTQYF.

This clone was seen once. The CDR3 sequence is CSVEDRGGNTIYF. The CDR3 bases are TGCAGCGTTGAAGACAGGGGTGGAAACACCATATATTTT. This chain links TRBV29-1 with TRBJ1-3; a possible D gene is TRBD1 (6 bases). Germline V CDR1 and CDR2: SQVTM, ANQGSEA. Trimming took off 0 bases at V and 3 bases at J, with 6 bases between the two ends. The CDR3 covers 13 residues.

This clone appeared a few times. CDR3 sequence (DNA): TGCAGCGTTGTTCGGACAGGGGCAATCGCTGAAGCTTTCTTT. This sequence encodes CSVVRTGAIAEAFF. This sequence joins TRBV29-1 and TRBJ1-1; 9 bases match TRBD1. Germline V gene sequence: CDR1 SQVTM, CDR2 ANQGSEA. V was pared by 4 bases and J by 6 bases, with 9 bases of the junction left unmatched. The CDR3 has 14 residues.

The chain couples TRBV25-1 to TRBJ1-2, with D perhaps matching TRBD1 (6 bases). Looked up from germline, CDR1 is MGHDK and CDR2 is SYGVNS. V lost 1 base, J lost 2 bases, and 11 bases lay in between. The CDR3 length is 15 residues. CDR3 residues: CASSELGQGNYGYTF. For the CDR3, the DNA is TGTGCCAGCAGTGAATTAGGGCAGGGGAACTATGGCTACACCTTC.

The V and J genes are TRBV7-6 and TRBJ2-3; D unclear. The length of the CDR3 is 15 residues. Trimming stripped 0 bases from V and 2 bases from J, with 9 bases between. Germline V gene sequence: CDR1 SGHVS, CDR2 FNYEAQ. This CDR3 is CASSLALEVTDTQYF. CDR3 DNA sequence: TGTGCCAGCAGCTTAGCCTTAGAAGTCACAGATACGCAGTATTTT. The full variable domain, its missing parts supplied by reference TRBV7-6 and TRBJ2-3, is GAGVSQSPRYKVTKRGQDVALRCDPISGHVSLYWYRQALGQGPEFLTYFNYEAQQDKSGLPNDRFSAERPEGSISTLTIQRTEQRDSAMYRCASSLALEVTDTQYFGPGTRLTVL.

This clone has just a few counts. The chain has TRBV25-1 and TRBJ2-7; 11 bases fit TRBD1. This CDR3 has 15 residues. Germline CDR1 reads MGHDK; CDR2 reads SYGVNS. V was clipped by 1 base and J by 3 bases; unmatched bases: 2. The CDR3 region has the DNA TGTGCCAGCAGTGAATTCGGGACAGGGGGCTACGAGCAGTACTTC. The encoded protein is CASSEFGTGGYEQYF.

This chain uses TRBV11-2 with TRBJ2-5; no clear D gene. V was clipped by 2 bases and J by 4 bases, with 17 bases between them. The CDR3 contains 16 residues. The V gene's germline CDR1 is SGHAT and CDR2 FQNNGV. CDR3 bases: TGTGCCAGCAGCTTATCGTCCGGGTTGGGTGGAGAGACCCAGTACTTC. This sequence encodes CASSLSSGLGGETQYF.

The V gene is TRBV30, the J gene TRBJ1-1; D uncertain. The germline V gene has CDR1 GTSNPN and CDR2 SVGIG (reference sequence). The germline V and J ends were trimmed by 0 bases and 7 bases, with 6 bases remaining between them. CDR3 size: 11 residues. CDR3 nucleotides: TGTGCCTGGAGTGTACGGGGTGAAGCTTTCTTT. It is translated as CAWSVRGEAFF.

The chain recombines TRBV7-3 with TRBJ2-3, with 8 bases identical to TRBD2. V lost 1 base and J lost 1; bases outside the gene matches: 7. This CDR3 comprises 17 residues. The V gene's germline CDR1 is SGHTA and CDR2 FQGTGA. The CDR3: CASSLIGLAGGTDTQYF. Written as DNA, the CDR3 is TGTGCCAGCAGCTTAATAGGCCTAGCGGGTGGCACAGATACGCAGTATTTT.